This T cell receptor beta chain was obtained from a study of T-cell memory formation after mild COVID-19. Concerning this clonotype: Its antigen is currently unknown.

V was pared by 1 base and J by 5 bases, with 11 bases between. The CDR3 totals 14 residues. Per the germline V gene, CDR1 is SGHTA and CDR2 is FQGNSA. Study-level results: There were some responding clones in pre-infection memory, which suggested that cross-reactive memory had joined. Day 15 to 85 contracting clones showed balanced CD4/CD8; later expanders leaned CD4+.

TCRdb itself ran the 5' RACE reads through MiXCR, one entry per CDR3 protein. The sample lists just over 300,000 distinct CDR3 sequences; roughly 19% were seen once. Sequencing was done on a sample of PBMCs or a T cell subset sorted from them (not recorded which). The chain carries TRBV7-2 and TRBJ1-1; the D gene is possibly TRBD1 (6 bases). This TCR was sampled from a man between 18 and 35 years old who had mild COVID-19 (a few samples of this study predate the infection). Cell type and time point are not known. DNA for the CDR3: TGTGCCAGCAGCTTAGTTATAGGGGGAACTGAAGCTTTCTTT. This sequence encodes CASSLVIGGTEAFF.